This T cell receptor (beta chain) was profiled in a study of cytomegalovirus exposure and HLA in healthy donors (dated by TCRdb to about 2017). About the study as a whole: According to an earlier analysis of several hundred of the donors, about 179 million T cells yielded 120 million or so unique TCR beta sequences and approximately 280 Gb of sequence data. About 300 gigabases of sequencing data and approximately 85 million unique TCR sequences were included in an early release covering several hundred HLA-typed donors. Of the approximately 400 genotyped donors, 65% to 90% fell in the genetic ancestry cluster associated with self-reported Caucasian donors. The aim of the study was to test whether cataloging public T cell receptors could identify signatures of past pathogen exposure. The study used immunosequencing to profile the T cell repertoires of approximately 690 subjects and linked those repertoires to cytomegalovirus serostatus. A separate validation cohort of roughly 130 different subjects was used in addition to the roughly 620-subject first cohort. To predict cytomegalovirus infection status, the study combined high-throughput TCR immunosequencing, statistical association of individual TCRs with disease status, and machine learning. To study patterns of TCR occurrence, a later analysis re-analyzed previously published TCR beta repertoires from several hundred donors and added high-resolution HLA genotyping. Rather than using new phenotypic data, the later analysis identified candidate immune exposures from TCR beta sequences and from how often those sequences occurred across donors. An earlier analysis of a few hundred of the donors applied high-throughput TCR beta sequencing to assess whether each TCR beta V gene segment acted as functional or pseudogenic. Donor age, sex, ethnicity and CMV serostatus were compiled together with the repertoire data. A later genetic analysis used genome-wide SNP genotypes for 398 of the 666 donors, treating that subset as a discovery cohort. All discovery cohort repertoires had been generated on a single sequencing platform. HLA typing included class I and class II loci at four-digit resolution. The number of donors typed differed by locus, with about 629-630 for A, B, C, DRB1 and DQB1, over 500 for DQA1, 606 for DPA1, and over 400 for DPB1. Four or five DR-DQ haplotypes were handled as single units for association and clustering because linkage in the cohort was strong. Among almost 400 genotyped donors of the cohort, an average of about 240,000 unique TCR beta nucleotide sequences were sequenced per donor, around a sixth of them non-productive. Results and caveats for the whole study, not just this receptor: Three of the identified cytomegalovirus-associated TCR beta chains were confirmed in vitro to be specific for cytomegalovirus antigens. In a later analysis, several top co-occurrence clusters were reported to appear linked to parvovirus B19, influenza, CMV and Epstein-Barr virus. A total of roughly 160 TCR beta chains were listed by the study as associated with cytomegalovirus. A later analysis found that most CMV-associated TCR beta chains appeared HLA-restricted, with HLA associations seemingly driven largely by CMV exposure. According to a later genetic analysis, donors in an Asian-associated ancestry cluster had fewer N-insertions in productive TCRs than the roughly 700-donor mean. While some public TCRs were present in many individuals, most TCR sequences turned up only very rarely across donors. Compared with equally common non-associated chains, HLA-associated TCR beta chains in a later analysis were more clonally expanded and had lower generation probabilities. V-gene and J-gene trimming of TCR beta chains was associated with a missense DCLRE1C variant in a later genetic analysis, and the association was replicated in an independent cohort. Correlated functional status among segregating V segments might be attributable to linkage disequilibrium, but an unknown experimental factor could not be ruled out. HLA typing was unavailable for some donors at each locus, so association tests used only the typed subset. At a false discovery rate of 0.05, a later analysis linked roughly 17,000 TCR beta sequences to specific HLA alleles. The classifier was reported to diagnose cytomegalovirus status with high specificity and sensitivity in both the original and validation cohorts. When HLA alleles, especially DR and DQ, strongly co-occurred, attributing TCR associations to individual alleles was difficult. A further reported finding was that TCR beta sequences accurately predicted the HLA-A and HLA-B alleles for most subjects in the first cohort. The authors suggested that the approach could potentially be extended to other disease states and immunological phenotypes. For the cohort, immune exposure information was limited to CMV serostatus. Some 16 rarely observed V segments, including chromosome 9 orphons, were excluded from the earlier analysis of approximately 500 of the donors because counts were too low. Sequencing depth was assumed to be roughly uniform across donors in the presence/absence analyses, though that assumption may not hold. This cohort had only TCR beta chains sequenced, and the lack of alpha or paired-chain data limited which features could be detected. An earlier analysis of several hundred of the donors showed that most TCR beta V segments appeared in productive rearrangements either about 90% or about 30% of the time, which broadly matched IMGT annotations. In a later analysis, the rate of TCR association differed among HLA loci, with DRB1 alleles having the most associated TCRs and HLA-C alleles having the fewest. A cluster of highly shared sequence variants was judged likely to be a technical artifact of the sequencing pipeline.

The method behind the library was the immunoSEQ multiplex PCR assay. For the multiplex PCR, a mixture combining 60 forward primers for TCR Vbeta segments and 13 reverse primers for TCR Jbeta segments was used. The CDR3 region of rearranged TCR beta genes was amplified from genomic DNA with a multiplex PCR assay. The amplified TCR beta libraries were sequenced on the Illumina HiSeq System as 87-base-pair reads. The study's own analysis went as follows. Across the roughly 640 repertoires, a later analysis counted about 81 million unique TCR beta chains, roughly 11 million of which were shared by at least two donors. To remove PCR and sequencing errors, raw reads were error-corrected and collapsed into unique sequences using a nearest-neighbor algorithm that merged closely related sequences. V, D and J gene segments were assigned by aligning CDR3 sequences to IMGT reference sequences. For a sequence to be retained, at least a six-nucleotide match to both a V gene segment and a J gene segment was required. A rearrangement was called productive if the CDR3 had no stop codons and remained in frame with V and J, and every other rearrangement was called non-productive. Following IMGT convention, CDR3 was defined as the stretch from the second conserved V-encoded cysteine to the conserved J-encoded phenylalanine. The earlier analysis of fewer than 700 of the donors excluded sequences that lacked an unambiguous match to a single V gene segment. An earlier analysis of 500 to 700 of the donors classified V segments as functional when productive rearrangements were above 56.7% and as segregating when the standard deviation between donors was above 5%. A statistical classification framework was built to diagnose cytomegalovirus status from the catalog of TCR beta chain sequences. A later analysis assigned V and J genes by comparing TCR nucleotide sequences with IMGT/GENE-DB human TR gene sequences. The TCRdist pipeline was used in a later analysis to assign CDR3 sequences and most-parsimonious VDJ recombination scenarios. In a later analysis, each TCR beta chain was defined by its CDR3 amino acid sequence together with its V-gene family, and reads lacking a unique V-gene family were excluded. In a later analysis, approximately 590 highly shared, low-generation-probability nucleotide sequences were removed to address suspected cross-contamination and a sequencing artifact. A later analysis calculated a clonal expansion index for each public chain from normalized within-repertoire ranks of inferred template counts. Generation probabilities in a later analysis came from a VDJ recombination model fitted to out-of-frame rearrangements, and those results were checked against IGoR. A later analysis scored TCR-TCR, TCR-HLA and TCR-CMV co-occurrence with hypergeometric tests, applying a repertoire-size bias correction to TCR pairs. False discovery rates were estimated in a later analysis by permuting HLA or CMV assignments 20 times. In a later analysis, co-occurring TCRs were grouped with DBSCAN, and TCRdist sequence similarity was added when clustering was performed within HLA-allele-positive subsets. Co-occurrence clustering excluded repertoires with fewer than 30,000 or more than 120,000 public chains, plus five with anomalous nucleotide sharing. In TCRdb, the immuneACCESS table is reduced to in-frame sequences with V and J assigned. These tables do not hold every clone; where another copy was compared, an unresolved V gene accounts for under half, and the others remain unexplained. V and J calls and clone size are those listed in that table; D and trimming were worked out from the DNA. The sample yields 80,000 to 100,000 clones; around 82% were counted once. The top ten hold approximately 3.5% of the sample.

A remark on this clone: Its antigen remains unidentified. No base quality values were provided; no much bigger clone lies one nucleotide off.

In total, 666 healthy bone marrow donors made up the cohort. Cohort members were all nominally healthy when sampled, although unrecorded immune exposures were likely present. The donor was CMV seronegative and belonged to the group of 350 or so seronegative cohort members. Every donor gave a peripheral blood sample, and the peripheral blood mononuclear cells from that sample were used for TCR beta sequencing. The Qiagen DNeasy Blood Extraction Kit was used to extract genomic DNA from the blood cell samples. The sequenced sample consisted of PBMCs. The receptor comes from a man aged 35-49 years in good health and CMV-seronegative.

This receptor carries the CDR3 CASSLAELAGGPYEQYF. The DNA reads TGTGCCAGCAGCTTAGCAGAACTAGCGGGAGGACCATACGAGCAGTACTTC. The chain is made from TRBV7-2 and TRBJ2-7; 12 central nucleotides agree with TRBD2. The germline V and J ends show losses of 0 bases and 4 bases respectively, and no gene match explains 7 bases of the junction. Its CDR3 holds 17 amino acids, cysteine through phenylalanine. The read is trimmed to its CDR3 DNA, 51 bases read in frame from base 1. According to the germline V gene, CDR1 reads SGHTA and CDR2 reads FQGNSA.